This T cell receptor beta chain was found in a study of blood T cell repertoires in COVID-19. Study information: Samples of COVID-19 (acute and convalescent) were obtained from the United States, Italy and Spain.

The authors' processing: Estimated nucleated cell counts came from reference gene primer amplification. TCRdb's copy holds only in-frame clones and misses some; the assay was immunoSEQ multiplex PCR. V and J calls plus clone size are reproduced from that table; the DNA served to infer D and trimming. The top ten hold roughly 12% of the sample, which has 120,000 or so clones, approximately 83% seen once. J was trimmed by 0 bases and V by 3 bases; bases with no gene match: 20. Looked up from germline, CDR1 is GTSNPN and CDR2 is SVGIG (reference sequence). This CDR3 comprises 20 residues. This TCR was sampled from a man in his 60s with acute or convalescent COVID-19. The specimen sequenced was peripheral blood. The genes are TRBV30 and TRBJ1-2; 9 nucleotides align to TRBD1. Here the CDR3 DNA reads TGTGCCTGGAGCCGACACCCCCATGGGACAGGGAATAGTTCTAACTATGGCTACACCTTC. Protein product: CAWSRHPHGTGNSSNYGYTF. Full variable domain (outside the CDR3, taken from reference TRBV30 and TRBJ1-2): SQTIHQWPATLVQPVGSPLSLECTVEGTSNPNLYWYRQAAGRGLQLLFYSVGIGQISSEVPQNLSASRPQDRQFILSSKKLLLSDSGFYLCAWSRHPHGTGNSSNYGYTFGSGTRLTVV.